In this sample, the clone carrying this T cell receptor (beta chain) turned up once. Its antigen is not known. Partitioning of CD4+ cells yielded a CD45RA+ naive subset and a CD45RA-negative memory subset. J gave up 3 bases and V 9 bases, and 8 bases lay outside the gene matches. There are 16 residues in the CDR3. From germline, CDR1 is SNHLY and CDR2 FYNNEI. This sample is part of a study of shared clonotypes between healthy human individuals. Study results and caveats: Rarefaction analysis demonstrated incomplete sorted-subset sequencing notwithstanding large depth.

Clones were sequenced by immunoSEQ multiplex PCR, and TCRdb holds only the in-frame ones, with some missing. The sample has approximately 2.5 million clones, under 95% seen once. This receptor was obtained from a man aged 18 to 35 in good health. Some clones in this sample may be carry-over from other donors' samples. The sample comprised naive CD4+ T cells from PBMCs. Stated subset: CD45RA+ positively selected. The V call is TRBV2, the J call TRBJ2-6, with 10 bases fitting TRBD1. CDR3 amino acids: CARAGTGVVGANVLTF. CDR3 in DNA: TGTGCCAGGGCCGGGACAGGGGTGGTTGGGGCCAACGTCCTGACTTTC.